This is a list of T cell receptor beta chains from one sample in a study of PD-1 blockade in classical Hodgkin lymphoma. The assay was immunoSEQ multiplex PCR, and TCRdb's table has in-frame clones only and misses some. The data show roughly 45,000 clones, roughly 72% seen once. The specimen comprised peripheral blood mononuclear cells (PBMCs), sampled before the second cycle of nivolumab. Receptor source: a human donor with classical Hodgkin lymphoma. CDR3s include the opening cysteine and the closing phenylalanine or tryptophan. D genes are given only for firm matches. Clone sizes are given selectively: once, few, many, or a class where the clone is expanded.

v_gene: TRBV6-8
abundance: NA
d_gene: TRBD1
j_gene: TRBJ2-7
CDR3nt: TGTGCCGGCCCCCCGGGACAGGGACACTACGAGCAGTACTTC
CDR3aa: CAGPPGQGHYEQYF

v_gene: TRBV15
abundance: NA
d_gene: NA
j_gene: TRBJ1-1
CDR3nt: TGTGCCACCAGCAGAACCCTGGGTCTGGGAGAGTCCACTGAAGCTTTCTTT
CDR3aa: CATSRTLGLGESTEAFF

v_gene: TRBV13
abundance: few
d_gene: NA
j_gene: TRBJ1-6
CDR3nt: TGTGCCAGCAGCTTGGCACAGGGTGGGGGCAATTCACCCCTCCACTTT
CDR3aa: CASSLAQGGGNSPLHF

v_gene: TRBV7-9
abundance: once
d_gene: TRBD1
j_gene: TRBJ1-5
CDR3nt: TGTGCCAGCAGCGAACAGGGGGAAAGCCCCCAGCATTTT
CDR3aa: CASSEQGESPQHF

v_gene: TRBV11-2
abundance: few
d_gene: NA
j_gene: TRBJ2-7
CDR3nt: TGTGCCAGCAGCTCTTTCCGGGGCTACGGCGAGCAGTACTTC
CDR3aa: CASSSFRGYGEQYF

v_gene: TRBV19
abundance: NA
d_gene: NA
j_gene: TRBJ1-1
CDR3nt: TGTGCCAGTAGTATAAGCCCTATGAACACTGAAGCTTTCTTT
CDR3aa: CASSISPMNTEAFF

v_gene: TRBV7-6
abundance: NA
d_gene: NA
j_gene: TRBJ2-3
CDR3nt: TGTGCCAGCAACCTAGGGGGTGATATCACAGATACGCAGTATTTT
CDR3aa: CASNLGGDITDTQYF

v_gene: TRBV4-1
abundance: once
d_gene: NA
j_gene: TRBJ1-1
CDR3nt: TGCGCCAGCAGCCAAGTCCAGGTTATTATGAACACTGAAGCTTTCTTT
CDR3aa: CASSQVQVIMNTEAFF

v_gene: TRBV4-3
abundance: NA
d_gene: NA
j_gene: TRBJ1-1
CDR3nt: TGCGCCAGCAGCTCTGGGTGGAACACTGAAGCTTTCTTT
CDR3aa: CASSSGWNTEAFF

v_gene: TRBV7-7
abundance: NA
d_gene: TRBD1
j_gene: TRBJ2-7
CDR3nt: TGTGCCAGCAGCCCTGGGACAGGGGGTGTCTACGAGCAGTACTTC
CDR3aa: CASSPGTGGVYEQYF

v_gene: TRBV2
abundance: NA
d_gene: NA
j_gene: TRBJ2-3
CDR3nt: TGTGCCAGCAGTGAAGGCTTCGAGGACAGCACAGATACGCAGTATTTT
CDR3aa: CASSEGFEDSTDTQYF

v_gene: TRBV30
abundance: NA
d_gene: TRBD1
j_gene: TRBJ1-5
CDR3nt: TGTGCCTGGAGTGTAACAGGGGCAAGACAGCCCCAGCATTTT
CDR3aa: CAWSVTGARQPQHF

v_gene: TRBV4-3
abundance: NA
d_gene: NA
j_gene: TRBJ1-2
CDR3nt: TGCGCCAGCAGCCAAGATCAGGGCTCACCTGGCTACACCTTC
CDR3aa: CASSQDQGSPGYTF

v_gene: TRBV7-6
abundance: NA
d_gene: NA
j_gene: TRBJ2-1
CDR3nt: TGTGCCAGCAGCTTAGGGAGTGAGCAGTTCTTC
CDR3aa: CASSLGSEQFF

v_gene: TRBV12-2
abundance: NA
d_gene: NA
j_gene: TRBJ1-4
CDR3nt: TGTGCAAGTCGCTTGCGATATACAAATGAAAAACTGTTTTTT
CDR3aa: CASRLRYTNEKLFF

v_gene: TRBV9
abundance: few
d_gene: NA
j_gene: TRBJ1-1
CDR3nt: TGTGCCAGCAGCGTGACCCCGGATATGAACACTGAAGCTTTCTTT
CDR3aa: CASSVTPDMNTEAFF

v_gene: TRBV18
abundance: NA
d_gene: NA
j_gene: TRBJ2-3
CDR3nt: TGTGCCAGCTCACCTCAGGGCGTTGCGCAGTATTTT
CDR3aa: CASSPQGVAQYF

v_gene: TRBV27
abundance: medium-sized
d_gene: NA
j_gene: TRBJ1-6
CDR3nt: TGTGCCAGCACCTTAGCGTGGGCAGACCCTTCACCCCTCCACTTT
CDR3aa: CASTLAWADPSPLHF

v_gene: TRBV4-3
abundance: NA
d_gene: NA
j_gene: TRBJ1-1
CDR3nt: TGCGCCAGCAGCCAAGATGAAATCAGTGAAGCTTTCTTT
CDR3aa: CASSQDEISEAFF

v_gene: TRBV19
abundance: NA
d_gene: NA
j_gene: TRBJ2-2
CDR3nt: TGTGCCAGTAAGAATCAGGGGCCGGATTCCGGGGAGCTGTTTTTT
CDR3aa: CASKNQGPDSGELFF

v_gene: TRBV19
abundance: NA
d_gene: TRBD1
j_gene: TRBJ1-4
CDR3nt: TGTGCCGGATGCCGGAACAGGGGGCGCCTAACTAATGAAAAACTGTTTTTT
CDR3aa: CAGCRNRGRLTNEKLFF

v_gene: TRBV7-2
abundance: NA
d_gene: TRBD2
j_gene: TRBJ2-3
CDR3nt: TGTGCCAGCAACCTCCCGGGGGGGCCAGGAGATACGCAGTATTTT
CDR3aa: CASNLPGGPGDTQYF

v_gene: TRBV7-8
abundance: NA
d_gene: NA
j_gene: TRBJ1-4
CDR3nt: TGTGCCAGCAGCTTAGATTTATCGGGACGGCTTTATGAAAAACTGTTTTTT
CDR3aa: CASSLDLSGRLYEKLFF

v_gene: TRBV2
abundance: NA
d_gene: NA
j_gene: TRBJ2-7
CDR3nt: TGTGCCAGCAGTGGTCCTAGGAGGGAAAACGAGCAGTACTTC
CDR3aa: CASSGPRRENEQYF

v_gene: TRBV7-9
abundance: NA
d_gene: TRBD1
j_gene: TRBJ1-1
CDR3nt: TGTGCCAGCAGTTCTTCAGGGGGTGGGGACACTGAAGCTTTCTTT
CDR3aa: CASSSSGGGDTEAFF

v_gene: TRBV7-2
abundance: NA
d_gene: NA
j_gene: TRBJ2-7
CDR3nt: TGTGCCAGCAGCCTGGGCGGTCTAGATTCCTACGAGCAGTACTTC
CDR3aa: CASSLGGLDSYEQYF

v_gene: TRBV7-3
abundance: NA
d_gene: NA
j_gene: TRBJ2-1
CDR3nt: TGTGCCAGCAGCTCCACCAGCGGGCGCTCCTACAATGAGCAGTTCTTC
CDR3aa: CASSSTSGRSYNEQFF

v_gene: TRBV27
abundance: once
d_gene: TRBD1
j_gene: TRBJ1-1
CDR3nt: TGTGCCAGCAGTTTAGTGACAGGGGGCACTGAAGCTTTCTTT
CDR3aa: CASSLVTGGTEAFF

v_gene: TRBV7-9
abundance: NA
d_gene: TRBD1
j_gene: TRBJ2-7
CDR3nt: TGTGCCAGCAGCTTTGACAGGGACGAGCAGTACTTC
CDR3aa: CASSFDRDEQYF

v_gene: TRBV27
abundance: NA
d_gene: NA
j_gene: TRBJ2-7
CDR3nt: TGTGCCAGCAATAGCAGGCCCAGCTCCTACGAGCAGTACTTC
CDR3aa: CASNSRPSSYEQYF

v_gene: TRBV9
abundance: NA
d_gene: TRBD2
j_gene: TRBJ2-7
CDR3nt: TGTGCCAGCAGCCCCACTGGCGGGAGTACCTACGAGCAGTACTTC
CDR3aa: CASSPTGGSTYEQYF

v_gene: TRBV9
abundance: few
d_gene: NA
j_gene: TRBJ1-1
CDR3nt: TGTGCCAGCAGCGAAAGGGACGGATGGAACACTGAAGCTTTCTTT
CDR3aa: CASSERDGWNTEAFF

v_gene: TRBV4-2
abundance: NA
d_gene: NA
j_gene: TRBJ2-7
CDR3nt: TGTGCCAGCAGCCTTGGACAGACCTACGAGCAGTACTTC
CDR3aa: CASSLGQTYEQYF

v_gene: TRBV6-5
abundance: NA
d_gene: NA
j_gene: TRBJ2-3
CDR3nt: TGTGCCAGCAGTTACCAGGGCTTCACAGATACGCAGTATTTT
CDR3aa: CASSYQGFTDTQYF

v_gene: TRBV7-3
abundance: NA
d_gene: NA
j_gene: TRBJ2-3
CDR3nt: TGTGCCAGCAGCTTAAGGGGTGCTTCTCTAGGAACAGATACGCAGTATTTT
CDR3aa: CASSLRGASLGTDTQYF

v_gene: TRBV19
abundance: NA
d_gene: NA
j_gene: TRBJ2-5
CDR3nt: TGTGCCAGTAGTATGGGACTTGCTCAAGAGACCCAGTACTTC
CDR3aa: CASSMGLAQETQYF

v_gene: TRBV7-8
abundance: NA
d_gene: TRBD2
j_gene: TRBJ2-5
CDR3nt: TGTGCCATTGGTCCGGGACTAGCGGGAGGAGGGGAGACCCAGTACTTC
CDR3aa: CAIGPGLAGGGETQYF

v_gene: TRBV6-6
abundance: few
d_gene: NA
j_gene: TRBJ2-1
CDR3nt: TGTGCCAGCAAAAACCGGGACACCACCTACAATGAGCAGTTCTTC
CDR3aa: CASKNRDTTYNEQFF

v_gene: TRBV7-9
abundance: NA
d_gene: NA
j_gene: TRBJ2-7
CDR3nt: TGTGCCAGCAGCTTAGATAACTCTTTCTACGAGCAGTACTTC
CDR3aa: CASSLDNSFYEQYF

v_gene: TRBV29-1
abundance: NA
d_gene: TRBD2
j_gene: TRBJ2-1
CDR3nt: TGCAGCGTAACACTAGCGGGAGACTATGAGCAGTTCTTC
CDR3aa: CSVTLAGDYEQFF

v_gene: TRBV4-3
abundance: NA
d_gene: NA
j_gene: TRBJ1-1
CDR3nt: TGCGCCAGCAGCCAAGATTCACAGGGCGCCAACACTGAAGCTTTCTTT
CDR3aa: CASSQDSQGANTEAFF

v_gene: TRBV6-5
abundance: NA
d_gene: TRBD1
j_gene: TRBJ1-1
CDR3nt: TGTGCCAGCAGTTATACAGGGGGCAACACTGAAGCTTTCTTT
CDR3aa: CASSYTGGNTEAFF

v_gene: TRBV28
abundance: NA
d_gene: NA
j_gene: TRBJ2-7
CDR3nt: TGTGCCAGCAGTTTCGATTTACGCGCCGAGAGCTCCTACGAGCAGTACTTC
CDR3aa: CASSFDLRAESSYEQYF

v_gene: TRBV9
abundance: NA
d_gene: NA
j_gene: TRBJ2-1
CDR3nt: TGTGCCAGCAGCGACGGGGTTGAACCCAGCTCCTACAATGAGCAGTTCTTC
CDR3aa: CASSDGVEPSSYNEQFF

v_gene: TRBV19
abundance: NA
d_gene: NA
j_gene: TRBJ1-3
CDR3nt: TGTGCCAGTAGTATTGGGGGCTCTGTTGGAAACACCATATATTTT
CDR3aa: CASSIGGSVGNTIYF